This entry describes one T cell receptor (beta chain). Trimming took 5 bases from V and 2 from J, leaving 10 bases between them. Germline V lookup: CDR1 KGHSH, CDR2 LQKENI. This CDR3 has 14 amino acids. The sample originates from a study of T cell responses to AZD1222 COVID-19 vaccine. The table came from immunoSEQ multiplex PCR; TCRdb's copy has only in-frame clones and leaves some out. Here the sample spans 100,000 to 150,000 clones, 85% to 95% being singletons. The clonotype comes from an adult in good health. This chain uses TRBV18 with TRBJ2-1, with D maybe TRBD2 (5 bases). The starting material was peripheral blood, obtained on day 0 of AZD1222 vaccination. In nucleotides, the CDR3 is TGTGCCAGCTCAGAATCGCGGGCCTACAATGAGCAGTTCTTC. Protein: CASSESRAYNEQFF.